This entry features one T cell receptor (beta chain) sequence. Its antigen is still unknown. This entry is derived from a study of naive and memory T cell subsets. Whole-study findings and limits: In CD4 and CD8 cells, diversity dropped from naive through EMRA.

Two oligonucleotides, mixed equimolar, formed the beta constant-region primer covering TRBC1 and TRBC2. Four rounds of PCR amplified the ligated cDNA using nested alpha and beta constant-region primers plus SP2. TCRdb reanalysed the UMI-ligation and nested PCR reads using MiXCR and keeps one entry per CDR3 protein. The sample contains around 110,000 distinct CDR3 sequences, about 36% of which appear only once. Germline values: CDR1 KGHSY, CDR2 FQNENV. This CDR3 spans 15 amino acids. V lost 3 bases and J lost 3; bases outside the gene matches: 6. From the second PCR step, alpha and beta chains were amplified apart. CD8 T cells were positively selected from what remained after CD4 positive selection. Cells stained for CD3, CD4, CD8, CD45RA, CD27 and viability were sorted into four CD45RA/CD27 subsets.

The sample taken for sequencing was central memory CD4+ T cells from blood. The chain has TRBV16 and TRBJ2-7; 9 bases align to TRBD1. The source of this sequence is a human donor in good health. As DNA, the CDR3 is TGTGCCAGCAGCCACTTGACAGGGGGGTACTACGAGCAGTACTTC. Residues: CASSHLTGGYYEQYF.